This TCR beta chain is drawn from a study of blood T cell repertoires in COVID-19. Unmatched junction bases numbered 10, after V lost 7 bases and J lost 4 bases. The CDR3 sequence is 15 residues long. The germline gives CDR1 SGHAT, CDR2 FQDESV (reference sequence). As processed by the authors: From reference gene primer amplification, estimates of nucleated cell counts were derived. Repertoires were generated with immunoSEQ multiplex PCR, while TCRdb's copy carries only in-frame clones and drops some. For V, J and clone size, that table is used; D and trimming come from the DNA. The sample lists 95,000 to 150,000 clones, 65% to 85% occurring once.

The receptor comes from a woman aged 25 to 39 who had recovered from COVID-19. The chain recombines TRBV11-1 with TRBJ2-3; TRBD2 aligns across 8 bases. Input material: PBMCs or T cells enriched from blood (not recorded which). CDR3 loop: CASTYEIGRADTQYF. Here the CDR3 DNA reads TGTGCCAGCACTTATGAAATCGGGAGGGCAGATACGCAGTATTTT. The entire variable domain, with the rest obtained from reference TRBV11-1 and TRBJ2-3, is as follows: EAEVAQSPRYKITEKSQAVAFWCDPISGHATLYWYRQILGQGPELLVQFQDESVVDDSQLPKDRFSAERLKGVDSTLKIQPAELGDSAMYLCASTYEIGRADTQYFGPGTRLTVL.